A single sample is the source of the 9 T cell receptor beta chains below, sequenced in a study of blood T cell repertoires in COVID-19. Measured with immunoSEQ multiplex PCR; TCRdb has only the in-frame clones, and not every one. The sample shows just over 250,000 clones, approximately 89% of them seen only once. Sequencing input: peripheral blood. These receptors were taken from a woman in her sixties or seventies with COVID-19, enrolled during active disease.

This clone was detected a few times. This sequence joins TRBV24-1 and TRBJ1-2; no firm D call. V was shortened by 5 bases and J by 5 bases, with 11 bases between the two germline ends. This CDR3 region has 13 residues. Germline CDR1 and CDR2: KGHDR and SFDVKD. The DNA of the CDR3 is TGTGCCACCAGTGTCTCGGCGGGATATGGCTACACCTTC. Its translation is CATSVSAGYGYTF.

CDR3 DNA: TGTGCCAGCAATCAGGCCCCGACCGGTGGCTACACCTTC. It is translated as CASNQAPTGGYTF. The rearrangement links TRBV12-3 or TRBV12-4 to TRBJ1-2; unclear D gene. The CDR3 contains 13 residues. Between the trimmed V and J ends, which lost 7 bases and 7 bases, there was a span of 16 bases.

The J gene is TRBJ2-3, the V gene TRBV12-5; D may be TRBD1 (6 bases). Between the trimmed V and J ends, which lost 3 bases and 3 bases, there was a span of 10 bases. Germline-derived CDR1 and CDR2 are LGHNT and FRNRAP. The CDR3 contains 14 residues. Here the CDR3 DNA reads TGTGCTAGTGGTTTCCCCAGGGGTACAGATACGCAGTATTTT. Its translation is CASGFPRGTDTQYF.

This chain joins TRBV5-1 and TRBJ2-1, with TRBD2 as a possible D gene (6 bases). There are 16 residues in the CDR3. The V gene lost 1 base and the J gene lost 0 bases, with 11 bases spanning the gap. The germline gives CDR1 SGHRS, CDR2 YFSETQ. This CDR3 is CASSLQGLDSYNEQFF. The CDR3 DNA reads TGCGCCAGCAGCTTGCAGGGACTCGACTCCTACAATGAGCAGTTCTTC.

The chain recombines TRBV6-2 or TRBV6-3 with TRBJ2-1; 9 positions match TRBD2. V dropped 5 bases and J dropped 3; count of bases not matched to a gene: 2. Germline lookup yields CDR1 MNHEY and CDR2 SVGEGT. CDR3 length: 14 amino acids. The CDR3 nucleotides read TGTGCCAGCAGTGAGACTAGCGGCTACAATGAGCAGTTCTTC. Amino acid sequence: CASSETSGYNEQFF.

The chain recombines TRBV28 with TRBJ1-5; 9 nucleotides agree with TRBD1. This CDR3 has 15 residues. Germline V gene sequence: CDR1 MDHEN, CDR2 SYDVKM. The V segment lost 6 bases and the J segment 4 bases; nucleotides outside the gene matches: 7. The CDR3 coding sequence is TGTGCCAGCAGCCCAGGGACAGGGAGAAATCAGCCCCAGCATTTT. As protein: CASSPGTGRNQPQHF.

The chain has TRBV12-5 and TRBJ2-1; 8 nucleotides align to TRBD2. With 2 bases clipped from V and 16 bases from J, the junction kept 7 bases outside the gene matches. The CDR3 runs 12 residues. Looked up from germline, CDR1 is LGHNT and CDR2 is FRNRAP. CDR3 sequence reads: CASGLIGTSFFF. The CDR3 DNA reads TGTGCTAGTGGTTTGATAGGGACTAGTTTTTTCTTC.

In its sample, this clone was seen once. V and J are TRBV5-1 and TRBJ2-1, with TRBD2 identical over 8 bases. J lost 6 bases, V lost 1 base, and 18 bases had no gene match. The CDR3 extends over 19 amino acids. The germline V gene has CDR1 SGHRS and CDR2 YFSETQ. CDR3 nucleotides: TGCGCCAGCAGCTTGTATGGGGGTAAAACTAGCGGTTGGGGCAATGAGCAGTTCTTC. As protein: CASSLYGGKTSGWGNEQFF.

The rearrangement links TRBV11-3 to TRBJ2-1, with D possibly being TRBD1 (7 bases). This CDR3 has 16 residues. Germline assignment: CDR1 SGHNT and CDR2 YENEEA. With 5 bases removed from V and 2 bases from J, the gap between germline ends came to 16 bases. CDR3 sequence (DNA): TGTGCCAGCAGCGCAGACAGGGAGGCCCCCTACAATGAGCAGTTCTTC. Translating it yields CASSADREAPYNEQFF.